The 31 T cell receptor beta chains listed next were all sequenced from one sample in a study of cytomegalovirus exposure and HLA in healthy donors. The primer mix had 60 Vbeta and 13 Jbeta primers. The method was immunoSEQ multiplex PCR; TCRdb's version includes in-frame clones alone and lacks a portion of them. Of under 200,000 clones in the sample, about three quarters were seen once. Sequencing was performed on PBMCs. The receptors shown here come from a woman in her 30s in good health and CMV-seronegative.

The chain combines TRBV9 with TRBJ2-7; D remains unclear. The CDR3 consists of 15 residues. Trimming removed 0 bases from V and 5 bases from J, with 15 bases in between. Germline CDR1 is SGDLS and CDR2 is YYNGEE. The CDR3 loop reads CASSVATAAIDEQYF. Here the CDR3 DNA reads TGTGCCAGCAGCGTAGCTACCGCCGCGATTGACGAGCAGTACTTC.

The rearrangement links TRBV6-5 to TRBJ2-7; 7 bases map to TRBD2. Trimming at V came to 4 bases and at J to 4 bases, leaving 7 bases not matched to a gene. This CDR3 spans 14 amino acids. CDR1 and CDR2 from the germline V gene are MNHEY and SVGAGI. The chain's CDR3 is CASSSIMGGYEQYF. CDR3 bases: TGTGCCAGCAGTTCCATCATGGGGGGGTACGAGCAGTACTTC.

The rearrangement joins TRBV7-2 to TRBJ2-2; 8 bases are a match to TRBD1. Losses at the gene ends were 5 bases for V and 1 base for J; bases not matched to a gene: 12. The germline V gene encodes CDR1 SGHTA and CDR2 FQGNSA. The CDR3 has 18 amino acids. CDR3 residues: CASSTRSPGTGNTGELFF. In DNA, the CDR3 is TGTGCCAGCAGCACTAGATCACCCGGGACAGGGAACACCGGGGAGCTGTTTTTT.

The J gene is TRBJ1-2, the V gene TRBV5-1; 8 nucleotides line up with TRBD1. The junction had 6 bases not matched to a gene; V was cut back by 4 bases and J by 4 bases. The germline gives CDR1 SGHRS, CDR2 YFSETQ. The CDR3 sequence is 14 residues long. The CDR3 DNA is TGCGCCAGCAGCATGACAGGGGCAGGCTATGGCTACACCTTC. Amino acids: CASSMTGAGYGYTF.

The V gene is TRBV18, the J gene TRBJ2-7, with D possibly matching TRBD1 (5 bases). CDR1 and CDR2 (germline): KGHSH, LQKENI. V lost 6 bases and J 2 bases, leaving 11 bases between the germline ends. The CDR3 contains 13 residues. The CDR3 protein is CASSQGSTYEQYF. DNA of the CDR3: TGTGCCAGCTCCCAGGGTAGCACCTACGAGCAGTACTTC.

CDR3 sequence: CASSPTGWYEQYF. The CDR3 region has the DNA TGTGCCAGTAGCCCTACAGGGTGGTACGAGCAGTACTTC. This chain uses TRBV19 with TRBJ2-7, with TRBD1 as a possible D gene (6 bases). The CDR3 extends over 13 amino acids. The V gene lost 6 bases and the J gene lost 4 bases, with 13 bases spanning the gap. Per germline, CDR1 LNHDA and CDR2 SQIVND (reference sequence).

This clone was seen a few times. For the CDR3, the DNA is TGTGCCAGCAGTGACGGGGGGGACCCTAGCACAGATACGCAGTATTTT. This codes for CASSDGGDPSTDTQYF. The chain combines TRBV2 with TRBJ2-3; 8 bases are a match to TRBD2. The germline CDR1 and CDR2 sequences are SNHLY and FYNNEI. This CDR3 contains 16 residues. V lost 3 bases and J lost 0; bases outside the gene matches: 5.

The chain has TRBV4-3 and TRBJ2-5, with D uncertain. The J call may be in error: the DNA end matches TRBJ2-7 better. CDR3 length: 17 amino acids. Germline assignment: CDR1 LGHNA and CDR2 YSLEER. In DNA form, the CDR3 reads TGCGCCAGCAGCCAAGAGTGGGTACAGAACCTTTCCTACGAGCAGTACTTC. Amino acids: CASSQEWVQNLSYEQYF.

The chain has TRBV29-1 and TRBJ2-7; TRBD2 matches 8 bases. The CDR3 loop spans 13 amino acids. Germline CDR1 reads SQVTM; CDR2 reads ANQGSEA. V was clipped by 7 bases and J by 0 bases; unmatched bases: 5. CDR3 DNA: TGCAGCGCATTAGCGGGAAGCTCCTACGAGCAGTACTTC. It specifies CSALAGSSYEQYF.

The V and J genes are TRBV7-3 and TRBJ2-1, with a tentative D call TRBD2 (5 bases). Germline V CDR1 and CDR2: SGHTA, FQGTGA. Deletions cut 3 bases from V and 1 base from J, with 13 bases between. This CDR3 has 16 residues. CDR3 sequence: CASSLRASNSYNEQFF. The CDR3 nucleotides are TGTGCCAGCAGCTTGAGGGCTAGCAATTCCTACAATGAGCAGTTCTTC.

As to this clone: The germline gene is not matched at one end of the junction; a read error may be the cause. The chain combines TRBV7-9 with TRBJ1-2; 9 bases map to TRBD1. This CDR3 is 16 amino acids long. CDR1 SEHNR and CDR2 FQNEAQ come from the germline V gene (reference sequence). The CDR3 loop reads CSSSSLRGQGTRGYTF. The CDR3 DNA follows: TGTTCCAGCAGCTCATTGCGGGGACAGGGAACGAGGGGCTACACCTTC. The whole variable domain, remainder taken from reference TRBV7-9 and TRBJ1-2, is DTGVSQNPRHKITKRGQNVTFRCDPISEHNRLYWYRQTLGQGPEFLTYFQNEAQLEKSRLLSDRFSAERPKGSFSTLEIQRTEQGDSAMYLCSSSSLRGQGTRGYTFGSGTRLTVV.

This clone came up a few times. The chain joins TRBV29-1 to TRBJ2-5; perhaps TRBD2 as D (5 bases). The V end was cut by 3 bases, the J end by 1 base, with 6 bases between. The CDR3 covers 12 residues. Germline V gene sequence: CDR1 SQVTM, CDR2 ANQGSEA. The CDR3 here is CSVERVQETQYF. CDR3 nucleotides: TGCAGCGTTGAGCGGGTCCAAGAGACCCAGTACTTC.

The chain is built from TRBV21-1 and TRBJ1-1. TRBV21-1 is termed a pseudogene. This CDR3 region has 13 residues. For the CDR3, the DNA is TGTGCCAGCAGGGGAGGGGTTAACACTGAAGCTTTCTTT. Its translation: CASRGGVNTEAFF.

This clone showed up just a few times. The CDR3 loop is CASRLPGQPYEQYF. The CDR3 region has the DNA TGTGCCAGCAGATTACCGGGACAGCCCTACGAGCAGTACTTC. The chain uses TRBV28 and TRBJ2-7, with 7 bases fitting TRBD1. V shed 6 bases, J shed 2 bases, and the junction held 7 bases outside the gene matches. Germline CDR1 and CDR2: MDHEN and SYDVKM. CDR3 length equals 14 residues.

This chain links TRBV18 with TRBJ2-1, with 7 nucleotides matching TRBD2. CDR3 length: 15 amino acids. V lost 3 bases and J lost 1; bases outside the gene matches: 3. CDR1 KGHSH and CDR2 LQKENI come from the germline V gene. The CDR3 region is CASSPGGGSYNEQFF. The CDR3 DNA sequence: TGTGCCAGCTCACCGGGGGGGGGATCCTACAATGAGCAGTTCTTC.

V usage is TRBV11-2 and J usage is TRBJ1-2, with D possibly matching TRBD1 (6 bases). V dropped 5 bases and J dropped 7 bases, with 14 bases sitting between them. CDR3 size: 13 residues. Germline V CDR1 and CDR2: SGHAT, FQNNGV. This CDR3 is CASSGGLAGGYTF. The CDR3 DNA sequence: TGTGCCAGCAGCGGGGGCCTTGCTGGTGGCTACACCTTC. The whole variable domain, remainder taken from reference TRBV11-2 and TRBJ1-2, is EAGVAQSPRYKIIEKRQSVAFWCNPISGHATLYWYQQILGQGPKLLIQFQNNGVVDDSQLPKDRFSAERLKGVDSTLKIQPAKLEDSAVYLCASSGGLAGGYTFGSGTRLTVV.

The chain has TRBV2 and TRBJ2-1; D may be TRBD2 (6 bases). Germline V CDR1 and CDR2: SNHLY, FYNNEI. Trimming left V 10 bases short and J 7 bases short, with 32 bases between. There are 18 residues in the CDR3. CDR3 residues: CATRDPLLGGRKTNEQFF. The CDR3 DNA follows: TGTGCCACCAGGGATCCCTTACTAGGAGGGAGGAAAACGAATGAGCAGTTCTTC. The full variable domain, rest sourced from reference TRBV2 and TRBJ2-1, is EPEVTQTPSHQVTQMGQEVILRCVPISNHLYFYWYRQILGQKVEFLVSFYNNEISEKSEIFDDQFSVERPDGSNFTLKIRSTKLEDSAMYFCATRDPLLGGRKTNEQFFGPGTRLTVL.

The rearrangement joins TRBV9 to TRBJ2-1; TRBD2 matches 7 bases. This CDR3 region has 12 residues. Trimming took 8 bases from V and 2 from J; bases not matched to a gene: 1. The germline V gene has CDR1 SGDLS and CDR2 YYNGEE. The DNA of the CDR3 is TGTGCCAGTGGGACTACCTACAATGAGCAGTTCTTC. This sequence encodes CASGTTYNEQFF.

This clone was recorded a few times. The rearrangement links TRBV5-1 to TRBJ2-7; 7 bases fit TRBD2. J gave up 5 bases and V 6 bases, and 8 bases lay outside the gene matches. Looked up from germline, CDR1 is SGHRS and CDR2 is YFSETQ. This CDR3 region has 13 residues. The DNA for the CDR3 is TGCGCCAGCAATGGCGGGAGCATTAACGAGCAGTACTTC. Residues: CASNGGSINEQYF. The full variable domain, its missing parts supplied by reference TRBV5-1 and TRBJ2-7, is KAGVTQTPRYLIKTRGQQVTLSCSPISGHRSVSWYQQTPGQGLQFLFEYFSETQRNKGNFPGRFSGRQFSNSRSEMNVSTLELGDSALYLCASNGGSINEQYFGPGTRLTVT.

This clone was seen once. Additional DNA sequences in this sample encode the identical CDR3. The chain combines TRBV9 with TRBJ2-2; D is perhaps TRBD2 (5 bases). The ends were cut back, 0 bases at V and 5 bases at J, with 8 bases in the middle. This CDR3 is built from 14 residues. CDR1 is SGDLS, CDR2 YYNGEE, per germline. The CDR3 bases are TGTGCCAGCAGCGTAGGCGGGTATACCGGGGAGCTGTTTTTT. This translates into CASSVGGYTGELFF.

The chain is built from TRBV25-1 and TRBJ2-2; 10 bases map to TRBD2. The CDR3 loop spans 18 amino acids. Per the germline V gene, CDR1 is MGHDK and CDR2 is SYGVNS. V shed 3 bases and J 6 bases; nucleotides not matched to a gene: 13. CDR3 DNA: TGTGCCAGCAGTGATGGTAGAGCGGGGGGGCCAGAAGCCGGGGAGCTGTTTTTT. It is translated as CASSDGRAGGPEAGELFF.

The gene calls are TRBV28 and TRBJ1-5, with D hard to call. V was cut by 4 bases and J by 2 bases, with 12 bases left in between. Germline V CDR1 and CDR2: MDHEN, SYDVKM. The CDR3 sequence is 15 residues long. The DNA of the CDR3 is TGTGCCAGCAGTTCTCTGGGTGCGGGCAATCAGCCCCAGCATTTT. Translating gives CASSSLGAGNQPQHF.

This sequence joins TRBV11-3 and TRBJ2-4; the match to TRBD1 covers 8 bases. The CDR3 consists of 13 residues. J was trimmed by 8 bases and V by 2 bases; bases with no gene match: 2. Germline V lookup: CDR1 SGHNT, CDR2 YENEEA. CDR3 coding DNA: TGTGCCAGCAGCTTACAGGGGGCGGACATTCAGTACTTC. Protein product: CASSLQGADIQYF.

CDR3 sequence reads: CASSDPHWGDWGEQFF. CDR3 sequence (DNA): TGTGCCAGCAGTGATCCCCACTGGGGCGACTGGGGTGAGCAGTTCTTC. V and J are TRBV25-1 and TRBJ2-1; tentative D call: TRBD1 (5 bases). The V gene's germline CDR1 is MGHDK and CDR2 SYGVNS. Trimming left V 3 bases short and J 9 bases short, with 21 bases between. The CDR3 contains 16 residues.

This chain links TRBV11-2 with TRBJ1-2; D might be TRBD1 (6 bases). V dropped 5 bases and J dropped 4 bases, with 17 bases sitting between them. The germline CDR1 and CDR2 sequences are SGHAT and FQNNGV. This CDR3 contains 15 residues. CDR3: CASSTYRDIGYGYTF. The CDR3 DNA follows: TGTGCCAGCAGCACATACAGGGACATTGGCTATGGCTACACCTTC.

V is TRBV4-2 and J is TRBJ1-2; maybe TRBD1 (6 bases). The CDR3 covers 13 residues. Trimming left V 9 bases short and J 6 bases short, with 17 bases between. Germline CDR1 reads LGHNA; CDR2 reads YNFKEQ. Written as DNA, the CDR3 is TGTGCCAGTGGCCGGGGGGGCATTAATGGCTACACCTTC. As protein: CASGRGGINGYTF.

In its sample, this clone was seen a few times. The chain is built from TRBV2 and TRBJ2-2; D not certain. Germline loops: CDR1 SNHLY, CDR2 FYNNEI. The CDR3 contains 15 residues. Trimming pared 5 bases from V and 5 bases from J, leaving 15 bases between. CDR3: CASSTQRVTTGELFF. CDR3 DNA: TGTGCCAGCAGTACTCAACGGGTAACGACCGGGGAGCTGTTTTTT. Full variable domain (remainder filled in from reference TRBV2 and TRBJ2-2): EPEVTQTPSHQVTQMGQEVILRCVPISNHLYFYWYRQILGQKVEFLVSFYNNEISEKSEIFDDQFSVERPDGSNFTLKIRSTKLEDSAMYFCASSTQRVTTGELFFGEGSRLTVL.

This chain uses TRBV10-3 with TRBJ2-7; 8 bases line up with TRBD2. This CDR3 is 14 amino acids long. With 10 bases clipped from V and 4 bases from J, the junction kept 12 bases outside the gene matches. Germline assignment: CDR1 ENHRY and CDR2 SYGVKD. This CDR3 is CATLGGGPTYEQYF. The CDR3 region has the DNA TGTGCCACTCTCGGGGGGGGTCCTACATACGAGCAGTACTTC.

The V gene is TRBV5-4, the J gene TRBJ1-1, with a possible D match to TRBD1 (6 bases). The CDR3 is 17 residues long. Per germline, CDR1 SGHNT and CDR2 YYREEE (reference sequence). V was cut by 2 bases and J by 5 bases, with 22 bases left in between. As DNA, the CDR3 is TGTGCCAGCAGCTTCGGGGGGGCGCGGGAAGGAGGTACTGAAGCTTTCTTT. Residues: CASSFGGAREGGTEAFF. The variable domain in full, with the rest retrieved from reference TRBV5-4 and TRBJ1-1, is ETGVTQSPTHLIKTRGQQVTLRCSSQSGHNTVSWYQQALGQGPQFIFQYYREEENGRGNFPPRFSGLQFPNYSSELNVNALELDDSALYLCASSFGGAREGGTEAFFGQGTRLTVV.

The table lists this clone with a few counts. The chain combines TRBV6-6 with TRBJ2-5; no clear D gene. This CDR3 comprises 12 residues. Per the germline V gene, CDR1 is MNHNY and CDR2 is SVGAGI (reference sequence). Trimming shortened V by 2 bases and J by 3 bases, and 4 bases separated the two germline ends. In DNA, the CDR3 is TGTGCCAGCAGTTACACTAAAGAGACCCAGTACTTC. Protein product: CASSYTKETQYF.

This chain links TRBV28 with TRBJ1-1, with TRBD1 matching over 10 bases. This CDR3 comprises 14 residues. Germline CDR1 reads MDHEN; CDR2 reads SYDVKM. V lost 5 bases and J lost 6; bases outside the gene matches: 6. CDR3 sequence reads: CASSPGTGVSEAFF. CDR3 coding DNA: TGTGCCAGCAGTCCCGGGACAGGGGTATCTGAAGCTTTCTTT.